This T cell receptor (beta chain) was recovered during a study of immune heterogeneity within non-small cell lung tumors (dated by TCRdb to the late 2010s). For the study in its entirety: By histology, the tumors were several squamous cell carcinomas, approximately 10 non-squamous carcinomas and 1 tumor not otherwise specified. For mutant peptides 8 to 11 amino acids long, netMHCpan-3.0 predicted neoantigen binding to the HLA alleles of each patient. TCR repertoire analysis included approximately 60 tumor loci from around 16 patients, whereas transcriptome data included only around 44 loci from around eleven patients. To look at intratumoral immune heterogeneity, the study ran whole-exome sequencing, RNA-seq and TCR beta repertoire sequencing on several spatially distinct regions taken from every NSCLC tumor.

Genomic DNA extracted from bulk tumor tissue served as TCR template, with roughly 610 ng gDNA amplified per sample. During surgery, several biopsies were collected from each primary tumor and placed as far from one another as possible within the tumor mass. Patients in the study cohort, which was described as untreated, were newly diagnosed NSCLC cases going through curative surgery. The donor group was made up of about 15 newly diagnosed non-small cell lung cancer patients undergoing surgery with curative intent. Resected tumor masses were reviewed by two independent pathologists. Only high-quality DNA and RNA samples were carried forward to sequencing. CDR1 is given as SGHVS and CDR2 as FQNEAQ, both from the germline V gene. The germline V and J ends show losses of 5 bases and 4 bases respectively, and no gene match explains 5 bases of the junction. The CDR3, from cysteine to phenylalanine, totals 16 residues. Just the 48-base CDR3 DNA is kept, in frame starting at base 1.

Overall study results and their limits: Identical dominant CDR3B clonotypes recurred across loci within a patient, yet different tumor locations also harbored unique high-frequency clones. High-frequency TCR beta clonotypes were largely distinct between individual patients. A statistically significant but moderate positive correlation (R about 0.34) was observed between local T-cell repertoire clonality and local tumor mutational burden.

As for this clonotype: Its antigen remains undetermined. No base quality information exists; no much larger clone differs at one position.

The TCR beta CDR3 region was amplified with a multiplex PCR system whose first round ran for approximately 11 cycles using 32 V-gene forward primers and 13 J-gene reverse primers. The first PCR round used a QIAGEN Multiplex PCR Kit, and the primer sequences were filed in Chinese patent CN105087789A. In a second PCR round, Illumina universal primers were added with the Phusion High-Fidelity PCR Kit. Paired-end sequencing of TCR libraries was carried out on the Illumina HiSeq X Ten platform at a read length of 151 bp. The published analysis was carried out like this. Reads lacking multiplex PCR primers were removed with Cutadapt, read pairs were merged with PEAR, and CDR3 regions were called with MiXCR default settings. Shannon entropy measured repertoire diversity, while clonality was calculated as one minus the Shannon entropy divided by the ln of the count of productive unique sequences. A clonotype counted as a dominant or high-frequency T-cell clone when its frequency was 0.5% or higher. TCRdb reworked the public reads: Q25 trimming with fastp, MiXCR clone assembly, productive beta chains retained. Identical CDR3 proteins give one entry, which carries the most common genes and DNA. These V and J calls rely on TCRdb rather than the paper's analysis. Recorded for this sample are about 16,000 distinct CDR3 sequences; approximately 30% of them occurred a single time. The ten largest make up roughly 15% of the sample.

This clonotype was sampled from a woman aged 45-60 years with non-small cell lung cancer. The chain uses TRBV7-8 and TRBJ2-1; TRBD2 lines up with 13 middle nucleotides. Sequencing used lung tumor tissue. The DNA is TGTGCCAGCAGCAGACTAGCGGGAGGCCGATACAATGAGCAGTTCTTC. Translated, it reads CASSRLAGGRYNEQFF.